The entry below describes one T cell receptor beta chain. Under the authors' procedure: Counts of nucleated cells, estimated from reference gene primer amplification, were obtained. Here immunoSEQ multiplex PCR was the method, and the copy in TCRdb shows in-frame clones only, minus some. That table furnishes V, J and clone size, whereas the DNA furnished D and trimming. The sample has some 42,000 clones, about nine tenths seen once; the top ten hold 7% to 8.5%. The data were obtained in a study of blood T cell repertoires in COVID-19. V trimming: 7 bases; J trimming: 4 bases; junction bases outside the gene matches: 12. This CDR3 region has 14 residues. The germline V gene encodes CDR1 SQVTM and CDR2 ANQGSEA.

The sequence came from a human donor in a cohort sampled during active COVID-19. The chain recombines TRBV29-1 with TRBJ1-1; 7 nucleotides line up with TRBD1. Specimen: peripheral blood. CDR3 DNA sequence: TGCAGCGCCGGGACAGTAAGGGGTGTCACTGAAGCTTTCTTT. It specifies CSAGTVRGVTEAFF.